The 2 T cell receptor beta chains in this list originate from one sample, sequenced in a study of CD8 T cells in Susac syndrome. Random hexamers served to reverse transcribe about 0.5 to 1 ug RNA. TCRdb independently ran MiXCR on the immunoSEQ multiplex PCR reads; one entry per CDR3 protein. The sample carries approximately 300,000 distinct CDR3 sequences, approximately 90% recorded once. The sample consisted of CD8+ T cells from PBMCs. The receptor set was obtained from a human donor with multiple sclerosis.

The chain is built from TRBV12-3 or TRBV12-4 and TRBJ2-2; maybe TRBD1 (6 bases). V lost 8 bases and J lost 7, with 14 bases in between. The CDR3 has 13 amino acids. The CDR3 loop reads CASGFLGGGELFF. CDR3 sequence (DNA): TGTGCCAGCGGATTCCTAGGGGGCGGGGAGCTGTTTTTT.

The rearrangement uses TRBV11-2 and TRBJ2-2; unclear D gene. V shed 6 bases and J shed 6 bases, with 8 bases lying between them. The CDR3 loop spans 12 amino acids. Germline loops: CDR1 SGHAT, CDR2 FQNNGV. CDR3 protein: CASSYLAGELFF. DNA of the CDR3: TGTGCCAGCAGTTACCTCGCCGGGGAGCTGTTTTTT.